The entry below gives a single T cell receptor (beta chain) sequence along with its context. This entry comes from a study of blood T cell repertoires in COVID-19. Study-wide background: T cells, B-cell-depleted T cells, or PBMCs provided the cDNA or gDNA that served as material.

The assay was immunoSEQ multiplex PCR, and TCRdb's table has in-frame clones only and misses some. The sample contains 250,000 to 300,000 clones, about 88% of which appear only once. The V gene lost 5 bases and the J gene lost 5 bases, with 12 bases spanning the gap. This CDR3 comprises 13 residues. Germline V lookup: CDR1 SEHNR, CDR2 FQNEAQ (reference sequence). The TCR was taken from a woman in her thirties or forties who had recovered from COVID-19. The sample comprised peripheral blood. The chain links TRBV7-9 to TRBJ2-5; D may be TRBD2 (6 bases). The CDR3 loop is CASSLTGVETQYF. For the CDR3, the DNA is TGTGCCAGCAGCCTCACGGGAGTGGAGACCCAGTACTTC.